The next 31 T cell receptor beta chains were all read from a single sample in a study of cytomegalovirus exposure and HLA in healthy donors. The PCR was carried out with 60 Vbeta primers and 13 Jbeta primers. Profiling relied on immunoSEQ multiplex PCR, and the TCRdb table lists in-frame clones only, not all of them. The sample consists of some 130,000 clones, about 80% of them appearing once. Sequencing used PBMCs. These receptors were obtained from a human donor in good health.

The chain links TRBV19 to TRBJ1-5, with TRBD1 matching 8 bases. The germline V gene has CDR1 LNHDA and CDR2 SQIVND (reference sequence). V was pared by 5 bases and J by 7 bases, with 10 bases of the junction left unmatched. This CDR3 comprises 15 residues. In DNA, the CDR3 is TGTGCCAGTAGTCCTGACAGGGGTCTTAACCAGCCCCAGCATTTT. Translated, it gives CASSPDRGLNQPQHF.

The chain joins TRBV28 to TRBJ1-2; no firm D call. The germline V gene has CDR1 MDHEN and CDR2 SYDVKM. This CDR3 is built from 13 residues. V dropped 4 bases and J dropped 4 bases, with 10 bases sitting between them. The CDR3 here is CASSSVGLYGYTF. The CDR3 bases are TGTGCCAGCAGTTCAGTCGGACTCTATGGCTACACCTTC.

The genes are TRBV11-2 and TRBJ2-7; 7 bases map to TRBD1. The CDR3 has 14 amino acids. Germline V gene sequence: CDR1 SGHAT, CDR2 FQNNGV. V shed 4 bases and J 5 bases; nucleotides not matched to a gene: 8. In DNA form, the CDR3 reads TGTGCCAGCAGCTATCTAAGGGGGCACCACGAGCAGTACTTC. It translates to CASSYLRGHHEQYF. Combining the CDR3 with reference TRBV11-2 and TRBJ2-7 gives the whole variable domain EAGVAQSPRYKIIEKRQSVAFWCNPISGHATLYWYQQILGQGPKLLIQFQNNGVVDDSQLPKDRFSAERLKGVDSTLKIQPAKLEDSAVYLCASSYLRGHHEQYFGPGTRLTVT.

The genes are TRBV9 and TRBJ2-7; TRBD2 agrees at 7 bases. The CDR3 extends over 13 amino acids. The ends lost 0 bases at V and 7 bases at J; junction bases unmatched: 4. CDR1 is SGDLS and CDR2 is YYNGEE in the germline V gene. The CDR3: CASSVAQGGEQYF. The CDR3 DNA reads as TGTGCCAGCAGCGTAGCTCAGGGAGGGGAGCAGTACTTC.

The CDR3 nucleotides read TGCGCCAGCAGCTTGGCCACGTGGCGGGCCACCGGGGAGCTGTTTTTT. This translates into CASSLATWRATGELFF. The V gene is TRBV5-1, the J gene TRBJ2-2, with D maybe TRBD2 (5 bases). V dropped 0 bases and J dropped 4 bases, with 13 bases sitting between them. The CDR3 totals 16 residues. Germline V gene sequence: CDR1 SGHRS, CDR2 YFSETQ.

The CDR3 bases are TGTGCCAGCAAGGAAGGGAACGGGGGCTATGGCTACACCTTC. It is translated as CASKEGNGGYGYTF. V gene TRBV6-5 combines with J gene TRBJ1-2, with a weak D call TRBD1 (5 bases). The CDR3 consists of 14 residues. V gave up 7 bases and J gave up 4 bases, with 16 bases separating them. The germline CDR1 and CDR2 sequences are MNHEY and SVGAGI.

V is TRBV5-1 and J is TRBJ1-1; TRBD1 might be the D (6 bases). Germline V lookup: CDR1 SGHRS, CDR2 YFSETQ. The CDR3 spans 14 residues. Trimming took off 0 bases at V and 1 base at J, with 7 bases between the two ends. The CDR3: CASSLVQGNTEAFF. The DNA for the CDR3 is TGCGCCAGCAGCTTGGTACAGGGGAACACTGAAGCTTTCTTT.

The chain joins TRBV27 to TRBJ2-3; 10 nucleotides line up with TRBD2. Trimming removed 6 bases from V and 4 bases from J; junction bases left unmatched: 7. The germline V gene encodes CDR1 MNHEY and CDR2 SMNVEV (reference sequence). The CDR3 totals 15 residues. CDR3 sequence reads: CASSSPGLASDTQYF. In DNA form, the CDR3 reads TGTGCCAGCAGCTCCCCGGGACTAGCGTCAGATACGCAGTATTTT.

This clone was observed a few times. The genes are TRBV6-5 and TRBJ2-5, with D maybe TRBD2 (5 bases). V was cut by 3 bases and J by 1 base, with 12 bases left in between. CDR3 length: 15 amino acids. Per the germline V gene, CDR1 is MNHEY and CDR2 is SVGAGI. CDR3 residues: CASSYGEAAQETQYF. For the CDR3, the DNA is TGTGCCAGCAGTTATGGGGAAGCGGCCCAAGAGACCCAGTACTTC.

This rearrangement joins TRBV2 to TRBJ2-7; 15 bases match TRBD2. Germline values: CDR1 SNHLY, CDR2 FYNNEI. The J segment lost 9 bases and the V segment lost 2 bases, leaving 8 bases of the junction unmatched. The CDR3 is 16 amino acids. CDR3 nucleotide sequence: TGTGCCAGCAGTGAAAGGGTTGGGACTAGCGGGGGGAGGCAGTACTTC. It specifies CASSERVGTSGGRQYF.

This clone was seen a few times. J is TRBJ2-4 and V is TRBV27; TRBD1 might be the D (5 bases). The CDR3 sequence is 14 residues long. Germline V gene data show CDR1 as MNHEY and CDR2 as SMNVEV (reference sequence). V lost 4 bases and J lost 0, with 7 bases in between. The CDR3 nucleotides read TGTGCCAGCAGTTCAGGGTTAGCCAAAAACATTCAGTACTTC. It encodes CASSSGLAKNIQYF.

This chain uses TRBV5-4 with TRBJ2-3; TRBD1 aligns across 7 bases. CDR1 is SGHNT, CDR2 YYREEE, per germline (reference sequence). With V trimmed by 5 bases and J by 1 base, 7 bases remained unmatched. There are 15 residues in the CDR3. The CDR3 bases are TGTGCCAGCAGTTCGTCCGGGACAGGCACAGATACGCAGTATTTT. It is translated as CASSSSGTGTDTQYF.

This clone has a count of ten or more. This CDR3 is CASRSGGAVSEQFF. The CDR3 region has the DNA TGTGCCAGCAGGAGCGGGGGGGCAGTTAGTGAGCAGTTCTTC. The V call is TRBV6-5, the J call TRBJ2-1, with 10 bases that match TRBD2. Germline values: CDR1 MNHEY, CDR2 SVGAGI. CDR3 size: 14 residues. The V segment lost 6 bases and the J segment 9 bases; nucleotides outside the gene matches: 8.

This clone was seen only a few times. The chain links TRBV6-1 to TRBJ1-5, with a tentative D call TRBD1 (6 bases). Germline values: CDR1 MNHNS, CDR2 SASEGT. V was cut by 3 bases and J by 3 bases, with 12 bases left in between. The CDR3 has 15 amino acids. CDR3 amino acids: CASSEQGFANQPQHF. The CDR3 DNA reads TGTGCCAGCAGTGAGCAGGGGTTTGCCAATCAGCCCCAGCATTTT.

CDR3 loop: CASGTGQGNYNEQFF. The CDR3, as DNA: TGTGCCAGCGGGACCGGACAGGGGAACTACAATGAGCAGTTCTTC. This chain links TRBV5-4 with TRBJ2-1; TRBD1 matches 9 bases. CDR3 size: 15 residues. The germline gives CDR1 SGHNT, CDR2 YYREEE (reference sequence). V dropped 7 bases and J dropped 3; count of bases not matched to a gene: 8. The whole variable domain, filled in from reference TRBV5-4 and TRBJ2-1, reads ETGVTQSPTHLIKTRGQQVTLRCSSQSGHNTVSWYQQALGQGPQFIFQYYREEENGRGNFPPRFSGLQFPNYSSELNVNALELDDSALYLCASGTGQGNYNEQFFGPGTRLTVL.

The gene calls are TRBV5-1 and TRBJ2-1, with a possible D match to TRBD2 (6 bases). V was pared by 4 bases and J by 3 bases, with 11 bases between. From germline, CDR1 is SGHRS and CDR2 YFSETQ. The CDR3 extends over 14 amino acids. The CDR3 DNA is TGCGCCAGCAGCCCGCGACTAGACTACAATGAGCAGTTCTTC. This translates into CASSPRLDYNEQFF.

The chain is built from TRBV29-1 and TRBJ2-7; 10 positions match TRBD1. The CDR3 loop spans 13 amino acids. With V trimmed by 4 bases and J by 5 bases, 5 bases remained unmatched. The V gene's germline CDR1 is SQVTM and CDR2 ANQGSEA. CDR3 sequence: CSVVGTGVHEQYF. The CDR3 DNA reads TGCAGCGTTGTCGGGACAGGGGTTCACGAGCAGTACTTC.

This clone showed up just once. The chain joins TRBV18 to TRBJ2-3; D remains unclear. Germline V gives CDR1 KGHSH, CDR2 LQKENI. The CDR3 has 14 amino acids. The V and J ends lost 3 bases and 2 bases respectively, with 9 bases between them. CDR3 amino acids: CASSPDGYTDTQYF. The CDR3 nucleotides read TGTGCCAGCTCACCCGACGGGTACACAGATACGCAGTATTTT. Filled out from reference TRBV18 and TRBJ2-3, the complete variable domain reads NAGVMQNPRHLVRRRGQEARLRCSPMKGHSHVYWYRQLPEEGLKFMVYLQKENIIDESGMPKERFSAEFPKEGPSILRIQQVVRGDSAAYFCASSPDGYTDTQYFGPGTRLTVL.

The V call is TRBV27, the J call TRBJ2-2; D possibly corresponds to TRBD1 (6 bases). CDR3 length equals 17 residues. Germline lookup yields CDR1 MNHEY and CDR2 SMNVEV (reference sequence). V lost 2 bases, J lost 5 bases, and 18 bases lay in between. This CDR3 is CASSLAPGQLPTGELFF. CDR3 DNA sequence: TGTGCCAGCAGTTTAGCCCCCGGACAGTTACCGACCGGGGAGCTGTTTTTT.

This chain joins TRBV2 and TRBJ1-2, with D maybe TRBD1 (5 bases). Trimming stripped 3 bases from V and 8 bases from J, with 7 bases between. CDR1 SNHLY and CDR2 FYNNEI come from the germline V gene. The CDR3 is 11 residues long. The CDR3 DNA is TGTGCCAGCAGTGACAGGGTCGGCTACACCTTC. It is translated as CASSDRVGYTF. The full variable domain, its missing parts supplied by reference TRBV2 and TRBJ1-2, is EPEVTQTPSHQVTQMGQEVILRCVPISNHLYFYWYRQILGQKVEFLVSFYNNEISEKSEIFDDQFSVERPDGSNFTLKIRSTKLEDSAMYFCASSDRVGYTFGSGTRLTVV.

V and J are TRBV19 and TRBJ1-3; no definite D call. The CDR3 extends over 14 amino acids. Germline V gene sequence: CDR1 LNHDA, CDR2 SQIVND (reference sequence). V lost 0 bases and J lost 4, with 7 bases in between. The CDR3: CASSIDLGGNTIYF. In DNA form, the CDR3 reads TGTGCCAGTAGTATAGACCTCGGGGGAAACACCATATATTTT. The entire variable domain, with the rest obtained from reference TRBV19 and TRBJ1-3, is as follows: DGGITQSPKYLFRKEGQNVTLSCEQNLNHDAMYWYRQDPGQGLRLIYYSQIVNDFQKGDIAEGYSVSREKKESFPLTVTSAQKNPTAFYLCASSIDLGGNTIYFGEGSWLTVV.

The chain links TRBV6-4 to TRBJ2-7; 8 bases line up with TRBD2. The CDR3 sequence is 13 residues long. The V gene end was trimmed by 9 bases and the J gene end by 3 bases; junction bases not matched to a gene: 7. CDR1 and CDR2 (germline): MRHNA, SNTAGT. The CDR3: CARKLGGVYEQYF. The CDR3 coding sequence is TGTGCCAGAAAACTCGGGGGGGTCTACGAGCAGTACTTC.

The chain carries TRBV27 and TRBJ1-5; D is perhaps TRBD1 (5 bases). Germline V gives CDR1 MNHEY, CDR2 SMNVEV (reference sequence). CDR3 length: 16 residues. The V and J ends lost 6 bases and 0 bases respectively, with 15 bases between them. The CDR3 loop is CASSRTGTHSNQPQHF. In DNA, the CDR3 is TGTGCCAGCAGCCGAACAGGAACCCATAGCAATCAGCCCCAGCATTTT.

V usage is TRBV19 and J usage is TRBJ1-2, with a weak D call TRBD1 (6 bases). Germline-derived CDR1 and CDR2 are LNHDA and SQIVND (reference sequence). The CDR3 has 15 amino acids. V gave up 5 bases and J gave up 1 base, with 14 bases separating them. CDR3 sequence (DNA): TGTGCCAGTAGTTCACAGGGTTTGGGTAACTATGGCTACACCTTC. As protein: CASSSQGLGNYGYTF.

The chain is built from TRBV7-2 and TRBJ2-7; 13 bases are a match to TRBD2. The CDR3 sequence is 16 residues long. From germline, CDR1 is SGHTA and CDR2 FQGNSA. J gave up 5 bases and V 1 base, and 5 bases lay outside the gene matches. CDR3 sequence: CASSLGLAGGQDEQYF. DNA of the CDR3: TGTGCCAGCAGCTTAGGACTAGCGGGGGGTCAAGACGAGCAGTACTTC. Full variable domain (missing parts from reference TRBV7-2 and TRBJ2-7): GAGVSQSPSNKVTEKGKDVELRCDPISGHTALYWYRQSLGQGLEFLIYFQGNSAPDKSGLPSDRFSAERTGGSVSTLTIQRTQQEDSAVYLCASSLGLAGGQDEQYFGPGTRLTVT.

The chain carries TRBV4-1 and TRBJ2-3, with 7 bases fitting TRBD2. The V gene end was trimmed by 2 bases and the J gene end by 0 bases; junction bases not matched to a gene: 8. This CDR3 spans 17 amino acids. Germline V gene lookup returns CDR1 MGHRA and CDR2 YSYEKL. The CDR3 DNA sequence: TGCGCCAGCAGCCAAATCAGAGCGGGGCTTAGCACAGATACGCAGTATTTT. It yields the protein CASSQIRAGLSTDTQYF.

This clone appeared once. This rearrangement joins TRBV5-4 to TRBJ2-7; TRBD2 aligns across 9 bases. The CDR3 contains 17 residues. Losses at the gene ends were 3 bases for V and 7 bases for J; bases not matched to a gene: 17. Germline CDR1 reads SGHNT; CDR2 reads YYREEE (reference sequence). As DNA, the CDR3 is TGTGCCAGCAGCTACCGCGGGGGTAGCGGGGGACTTACGGAGCAGTACTTC. This sequence encodes CASSYRGGSGGLTEQYF.

The chain uses TRBV5-1 and TRBJ2-1; TRBD1 agrees at 7 bases. V trimming: 4 bases; J trimming: 6 bases; junction bases outside the gene matches: 7. The CDR3 is 14 residues long. CDR1 is SGHRS and CDR2 is YFSETQ in the germline V gene. This CDR3 reads CASSIPGQFNEQFF. The CDR3 DNA reads TGCGCCAGCAGCATACCGGGACAGTTCAATGAGCAGTTCTTC.

The chain carries TRBV5-1 and TRBJ1-1; 8 bases align to TRBD1. This CDR3 comprises 16 residues. Germline V gives CDR1 SGHRS, CDR2 YFSETQ. V was pared by 4 bases and J by 1 base, with 9 bases of the junction left unmatched. For the CDR3, the DNA is TGCGCCAGCAGCCTACACCCCCAGGGGGCGAACACTGAAGCTTTCTTT. Residues: CASSLHPQGANTEAFF.

This clone showed up just a few times. V gene TRBV5-6 combines with J gene TRBJ1-3; D unresolved. Looked up from germline, CDR1 is SGHDT and CDR2 is YYEEEE. The CDR3 spans 14 residues. V lost 1 base to trimming and J lost 0 bases, with 5 bases between them. CDR3 sequence: CASSLTYSGNTIYF. The CDR3 bases are TGTGCCAGCAGCTTGACCTACTCTGGAAACACCATATATTTT.

The chain combines TRBV18 with TRBJ1-3; 7 bases are a match to TRBD1. Germline V lookup: CDR1 KGHSH, CDR2 LQKENI. The junction had 11 bases not matched to a gene; V was cut back by 5 bases and J by 4 bases. CDR3 length equals 16 residues. In DNA, the CDR3 is TGTGCCAGCTCAATATTTGGACAGGCCCAGGGAAACACCATATATTTT. Residues: CASSIFGQAQGNTIYF.